What follows are 28 T cell receptor beta chains derived from one specimen sequenced in a study of blood T cell repertoires in COVID-19. TCRdb keeps only in-frame clones here, not all; method: immunoSEQ multiplex PCR. Of some 40,000 clones listed, roughly 92% were seen once; the top ten hold 0.37%. The sequenced sample was peripheral blood. Receptor source: a man aged 45-65 years with COVID-19, enrolled during active disease.

The chain recombines TRBV5-1 with TRBJ2-5; D gene uncertain. This CDR3 region has 12 residues. The germline CDR1 and CDR2 sequences are SGHRS and YFSETQ. V was clipped by 0 bases and J by 5 bases, with 5 bases between them. CDR3 nucleotide sequence: TGCGCCAGCAGCTTGGCCCGGGAGACCCAGTACTTC. Protein product: CASSLARETQYF.

The V gene is TRBV5-1, the J gene TRBJ1-2; TRBD1 might be the D (5 bases). The CDR3 totals 13 residues. The germline V gene encodes CDR1 SGHRS and CDR2 YFSETQ. V lost 4 bases and J lost 5, with 12 bases in between. As DNA, the CDR3 is TGCGCCAGCAGCCCAACCAGGGAATATGGCTACACCTTC. Residues: CASSPTREYGYTF.

The V gene is TRBV6-2 or TRBV6-3, the J gene TRBJ2-3, with D perhaps matching TRBD2 (6 bases). V dropped 2 bases and J dropped 0 bases, with 12 bases sitting between them. The CDR3 covers 16 residues. Germline loops: CDR1 MNHEY, CDR2 SVGEGT. The CDR3 DNA sequence: TGTGCCAGCAGTTACGGAGGGAGTACTAGCACAGATACGCAGTATTTT. This translates into CASSYGGSTSTDTQYF.

The chain recombines TRBV4-3 with TRBJ1-2, with TRBD1 as a possible D gene (5 bases). V was pared by 2 bases and J by 7 bases, with 14 bases between. Germline CDR1 is LGHNA and CDR2 is YSLEER. The CDR3 is 14 amino acids. CDR3 DNA: TGCGCCAGCAGCCAATTAAGAGGGGACTTTGGCTACACCTTC. This codes for CASSQLRGDFGYTF.

This chain connects TRBV5-1 to TRBJ2-1; 8 positions agree with TRBD2. From germline, CDR1 is SGHRS and CDR2 YFSETQ. There are 15 residues in the CDR3. Trimming removed 4 bases from V and 5 bases from J; junction bases left unmatched: 8. This CDR3 reads CASSQRLARNNEQFF. Here the CDR3 DNA reads TGCGCCAGCAGCCAAAGACTAGCGAGAAACAATGAGCAGTTCTTC. Looking up the rest from reference TRBV5-1 and TRBJ2-1 gives the full variable domain: KAGVTQTPRYLIKTRGQQVTLSCSPISGHRSVSWYQQTPGQGLQFLFEYFSETQRNKGNFPGRFSGRQFSNSRSEMNVSTLELGDSALYLCASSQRLARNNEQFFGPGTRLTVL.

This chain joins TRBV13 and TRBJ2-1; tentatively, D is TRBD2 (6 bases). The CDR3 sequence is 14 residues long. V shed 2 bases and J shed 7 bases, with 12 bases lying between them. Germline V lookup: CDR1 PRHDT, CDR2 FYEKMQ (reference sequence). The CDR3 DNA is TGTGCCAGCAGCTTACTGGGACTGGGGAATGAGCAGTTCTTC. As protein: CASSLLGLGNEQFF. The full variable domain, rest sourced from reference TRBV13 and TRBJ2-1, is AAGVIQSPRHLIKEKRETATLKCYPIPRHDTVYWYQQGPGQDPQFLISFYEKMQSDKGSIPDRFSAQQFSDYHSELNMSSLELGDSALYFCASSLLGLGNEQFFGPGTRLTVL.

The gene calls are TRBV6-4 and TRBJ2-5; 10 bases are a match to TRBD2. V was pared by 2 bases and J by 3 bases, with 15 bases of the junction left unmatched. The CDR3 spans 19 residues. Germline V gene data show CDR1 as MRHNA and CDR2 as SNTAGT. The CDR3, as DNA: TGTGCCAGCAGTGACGTTTTGGGCCTAGCGGGAGAGAAGGAAGAGACCCAGTACTTC. Amino acids: CASSDVLGLAGEKEETQYF.

This clone occurred once. The chain has TRBV28 and TRBJ1-5; D is unclear. Germline-derived CDR1 and CDR2 are MDHEN and SYDVKM. Trimming left V 8 bases short and J 0 bases short, with 8 bases between. This CDR3 spans 13 amino acids. This chain's CDR3 is CASQDYSNQPQHF. The CDR3 nucleotides read TGTGCCAGCCAGGATTATAGCAATCAGCCCCAGCATTTT.

A remark on this clone: The junction shows a germline mismatch at one end, possibly a read error. V is TRBV27 and J is TRBJ2-3; 9 bases map to TRBD2. Germline V gene data show CDR1 as MNHEY and CDR2 as SMNVEV (reference sequence). This CDR3 contains 16 residues. Here the CDR3 reads CASSLLGGTSIDTQYF. CDR3 sequence (DNA): TGTGCCAGCAGTTTACTTGGTGGGACTAGCATAGATACGCAGTATTTT.

The rearrangement uses TRBV5-8 and TRBJ1-5; tentative D call: TRBD1 (6 bases). CDR1 and CDR2 (germline): SGHTS, YDEGEE. Trimming took 4 bases from V and 5 from J, leaving 16 bases between them. The CDR3 is 15 residues long. CDR3 in amino acids: CASSPGVSGDQPQHF. The DNA of the CDR3 is TGTGCCAGCAGCCCTGGGGTGTCAGGGGATCAGCCCCAGCATTTT.

This chain connects TRBV24-1 to TRBJ2-3, with 11 bases lining up with TRBD2. Germline V gene lookup returns CDR1 KGHDR and CDR2 SFDVKD. The CDR3 totals 17 residues. V lost 3 bases and J lost 3; bases outside the gene matches: 7. CDR3 in amino acids: CATSDGTSGSGTDTQYF. The CDR3 region has the DNA TGTGCCACCAGTGATGGAACTAGCGGGAGTGGGACAGATACGCAGTATTTT.

The chain has TRBV2 and TRBJ2-3; 11 bases align to TRBD1. The germline V gene has CDR1 SNHLY and CDR2 FYNNEI. The CDR3 is made up of 15 amino acids. Unmatched junction bases numbered 6, after V lost 7 bases and J lost 3 bases. The CDR3 DNA follows: TGTGCCAGCAAAAGGGACAGGGGGAGAACAGATACGCAGTATTTT. This sequence encodes CASKRDRGRTDTQYF.

The J gene is TRBJ2-1, the V gene TRBV6-2 or TRBV6-3, with 9 bases lining up with TRBD2. J gave up 4 bases and V 4 bases, and 2 bases lay outside the gene matches. The CDR3 covers 14 residues. CDR1 MNHEY and CDR2 SVGEGT come from the germline V gene. The CDR3 reads CASSSTSGYNEQFF. The CDR3 nucleotides read TGTGCCAGCAGTTCTACTAGCGGGTACAATGAGCAGTTCTTC.

This chain uses TRBV24-1 with TRBJ2-1; 9 nucleotides line up with TRBD2. CDR1 KGHDR and CDR2 SFDVKD come from the germline V gene. The CDR3 has 20 residues. The J segment lost 4 bases and the V segment lost 7 bases, leaving 22 bases of the junction unmatched. CDR3 residues: CATSNPPLMIAGATYNEQFF. CDR3 DNA sequence: TGTGCCACCAGCAATCCTCCGTTGATGATAGCGGGAGCTACTTACAATGAGCAGTTCTTC.

This chain links TRBV21-1 with TRBJ2-6; the DNA was not used to check the table's D call, TRBD2. TRBV21-1 is given as a pseudogene. The CDR3 length is 17 residues. The CDR3 loop reads CASKRGQGLGGANVLTF. DNA of the CDR3: TGTGCCAGCAAGCGGGGGCAGGGTCTCGGTGGGGCCAACGTCCTGACTTTC.

This clone showed up just once. The J gene is TRBJ1-1, the V gene TRBV10-1; D is perhaps TRBD1 (6 bases). Deletions cut 0 bases from V and 5 bases from J, with 13 bases between. Germline V gene sequence: CDR1 WNHNN, CDR2 SYGVQD (reference sequence). The CDR3 has 15 amino acids. The CDR3 sequence is CASSESQGRETEAFF. In DNA, the CDR3 is TGCGCCAGCAGTGAGTCACAGGGTAGGGAGACTGAAGCTTTCTTT.

The CDR3 DNA is TGTGCCAGCAGCCAAGACAGGGGACAAACCTACGAGCAGTACTTC. Its protein product is CASSQDRGQTYEQYF. The V call is TRBV5-4, the J call TRBJ2-7; 8 nucleotides align to TRBD1. Germline-derived CDR1 and CDR2 are SGHNT and YYREEE (reference sequence). The CDR3 spans 15 residues. Germline trimming cut 4 bases from V and 2 bases from J; bases unmatched to any gene: 8.

The chain employs TRBV4-1 and TRBJ1-2; tentatively, D is TRBD1 (5 bases). From germline, CDR1 is MGHRA and CDR2 YSYEKL. V was pared by 0 bases and J by 4 bases, with 18 bases between. CDR3 length equals 17 residues. CDR3 DNA sequence: TGCGCCAGCAGCCAAGAATTCAACAGGCAAACTTCCTATGGCTACACCTTC. Protein: CASSQEFNRQTSYGYTF.

This chain uses TRBV5-6 with TRBJ2-7, with a tentative D call TRBD2 (6 bases). V lost 3 bases to trimming and J lost 7 bases, with 23 bases between them. This CDR3 has 16 amino acids. Germline loops: CDR1 SGHDT, CDR2 YYEEEE. CDR3 protein: CASSSLMTGLSEEQYF. The CDR3, as DNA: TGTGCCAGCAGCTCCCTCATGACGGGACTTAGCGAGGAGCAGTACTTC.

The chain has TRBV6-5 and TRBJ1-1, with a weak D call TRBD1 (5 bases). The CDR3 spans 15 residues. Trimming shortened V by 0 bases and J by 4 bases, and 12 bases separated the two germline ends. Germline assignment: CDR1 MNHEY and CDR2 SVGAGI. CDR3 residues: CASSYSNSGATEAFF. Written as DNA, the CDR3 is TGTGCCAGCAGTTACTCGAATAGTGGGGCCACTGAAGCTTTCTTT.

This chain links TRBV4-1 with TRBJ2-5, with TRBD2 matching over 7 bases. This CDR3 comprises 17 residues. V lost 1 base, J lost 1 base, and 9 bases stayed unmatched. Germline-derived CDR1 and CDR2 are MGHRA and YSYEKL. This CDR3 is CASSQGGAGEGQETQYF. CDR3 sequence (DNA): TGCGCCAGCAGCCAAGGGGGCGCGGGGGAGGGCCAAGAGACCCAGTACTTC.

Worth noting for this clone: The junction shows a germline mismatch at one end, possibly a read error. Here the CDR3 DNA reads TGTGCCAGCAGTCAAGGGGGCGGGAGGTGGTTTGAGCAGTTCTTC. Its translation: CASSQGGGRWFEQFF. The V gene is TRBV3-1 (or the pseudogene TRBV3-2), the J gene TRBJ2-1; D is possibly TRBD2 (8 bases). CDR1 is LGHDT and CDR2 is YNNKEL in the germline V gene (reference sequence). The CDR3 has 15 residues.

This chain joins TRBV28 and TRBJ2-5, with D possibly being TRBD2 (6 bases). This CDR3 comprises 17 residues. V was shortened by 6 bases and J by 8 bases, with 28 bases between the two germline ends. Germline CDR1 and CDR2: MDHEN and SYDVKM. The CDR3 DNA reads as TGTGCCAGCAGCACCTGGAAGGTGGGAGGACATTCAAGAACCCAGTACTTC. This encodes CASSTWKVGGHSRTQYF. Drawing the rest from reference TRBV28 and TRBJ2-5, the complete variable domain is DVKVTQSSRYLVKRTGEKVFLECVQDMDHENMFWYRQDPGLGLRLIYFSYDVKMKEKGDIPEGYSVSREKKERFSLILESASTNQTSMYLCASSTWKVGGHSRTQYFGPGTRLLVL.

This clone appeared a few times. The rearrangement joins TRBV5-4 to TRBJ1-3, with TRBD1 identical over 7 bases. Germline V lookup: CDR1 SGHNT, CDR2 YYREEE (reference sequence). J gave up 1 base and V 4 bases, and 8 bases lay outside the gene matches. The CDR3 contains 16 residues. The CDR3 here is CASSPGTEISGNTIYF. CDR3 in DNA: TGTGCCAGCAGCCCGGGGACAGAAATATCTGGAAACACCATATATTTT.

V usage is TRBV19 and J usage is TRBJ2-4, with 9 positions matching TRBD2. The CDR3 loop spans 16 amino acids. Germline-derived CDR1 and CDR2 are LNHDA and SQIVND (reference sequence). The J segment lost 8 bases and the V segment lost 4 bases, leaving 12 bases of the junction unmatched. The CDR3 protein is CASSTPLGSGRHIQYF. CDR3 DNA: TGTGCCAGTAGTACCCCCCTGGGGAGCGGGAGGCACATTCAGTACTTC.

The CDR3 DNA reads TGTGCCAGCAGCTCCGGGACTAGCGGGACCGAGCAGTACTTC. It yields the protein CASSSGTSGTEQYF. The gene calls are TRBV27 and TRBJ2-7; 13 nucleotides agree with TRBD2. This CDR3 spans 14 amino acids. CDR1 is MNHEY and CDR2 is SMNVEV in the germline V gene (reference sequence). V lost 6 bases to trimming and J lost 6 bases; unmatched junction nucleotides: 5.

The chain carries TRBV5-1 and TRBJ2-5; 8 nucleotides match TRBD2. Germline V gene lookup returns CDR1 SGHRS and CDR2 YFSETQ. The V gene end was trimmed by 3 bases and the J gene end by 5 bases; junction bases not matched to a gene: 6. This CDR3 contains 14 residues. In DNA, the CDR3 is TGCGCCAGCAGCTCGGGAGGGGCGGGGGAGACCCAGTACTTC. This codes for CASSSGGAGETQYF.

This chain links TRBV25-1 with TRBJ1-3; TRBD1 matches at 7 bases. The V gene end was trimmed by 4 bases and the J gene end by 0 bases; junction bases not matched to a gene: 9. There are 17 residues in the CDR3. CDR1 is MGHDK, CDR2 SYGVNS, per germline. CDR3 bases: TGTGCCAGCAGTGGGAGACAGGGACCGATCTCTGGAAACACCATATATTTT. Its translation is CASSGRQGPISGNTIYF.